Below, 17 T cell receptor beta chains from the same sample are listed, as sequenced in a study of OX40 agonist ivuxolimab in advanced cancers. Library preparation was by the immunoSEQ multiplex PCR assay. Here the immuneACCESS table is served through TCRdb, limited to in-frame sequences with V and J called. Missing clones are a known gap in these copies; in checked studies unresolved V genes cover under half, and the rest lacks a known reason. This sample is represented by more than 80,000 clones; roughly 84% of them were singletons. 0.72% of the sample is taken by the ten largest. Sample: CD4+ or CD8+ T cells sorted from blood, taken in a trial of the OX40 agonist ivuxolimab. These TCRs come from an adult with an advanced solid tumor such as melanoma, head and neck, liver or kidney cancer.

This sequence joins TRBV5-5 and TRBJ2-5; D may be TRBD1 (6 bases). Germline V gene sequence: CDR1 SGHKS, CDR2 YYEKEE (reference sequence). The V gene lost 0 bases and the J gene lost 3 bases, with 12 bases spanning the gap. The CDR3 extends over 15 amino acids. CDR3 sequence reads: CASSLVWTAEETQYF. The CDR3 bases are TGTGCCAGCAGCTTGGTGTGGACAGCCGAAGAGACCCAGTACTTC.

This chain connects TRBV19 to TRBJ1-1; tentative D call: TRBD1 (6 bases). Per the germline V gene, CDR1 is LNHDA and CDR2 is SQIVND (reference sequence). This CDR3 comprises 15 residues. V lost 1 base, J lost 0 bases, and 9 bases lay in between. For the CDR3, the DNA is TGTGCCAGTAGTATAGGGGGGACACTGAACACTGAAGCTTTCTTT. Protein: CASSIGGTLNTEAFF.

The chain recombines TRBV18 with TRBJ2-4; the D gene is possibly TRBD2 (6 bases). Germline CDR1 is KGHSH and CDR2 is LQKENI. Trimming removed 0 bases at V and 0 bases at J, with 12 bases between. The CDR3 covers 17 residues. The CDR3 DNA sequence: TGTGCCAGCTCACCACCTTTCGGGGGTCTAGCCAAAAACATTCAGTACTTC. Translation gives CASSPPFGGLAKNIQYF. Full variable domain (remainder filled in from reference TRBV18 and TRBJ2-4): NAGVMQNPRHLVRRRGQEARLRCSPMKGHSHVYWYRQLPEEGLKFMVYLQKENIIDESGMPKERFSAEFPKEGPSILRIQQVVRGDSAAYFCASSPPFGGLAKNIQYFGAGTRLSVL.

This clone was observed a few times. V is TRBV30 and J is TRBJ1-5, with a weak D call TRBD1 (5 bases). Germline V lookup: CDR1 GTSNPN, CDR2 SVGIG (reference sequence). CDR3 length: 12 residues. Trimming pared 2 bases from V and 9 bases from J, leaving 11 bases between. The CDR3 loop reads CAWSFRGGPQHF. The CDR3 nucleotides are TGTGCCTGGAGTTTCCGGGGGGGGCCCCAGCATTTT.

This chain uses TRBV7-2 with TRBJ2-4; 8 nucleotides agree with TRBD2. The CDR3 length is 17 residues. V was clipped by 5 bases and J by 0 bases; unmatched bases: 9. Germline V gene lookup returns CDR1 SGHTA and CDR2 FQGNSA. The DNA for the CDR3 is TGTGCCAGCAGCCCGCAAATCGGGGGGGTAGCCAAAAACATTCAGTACTTC. It specifies CASSPQIGGVAKNIQYF.

The CDR3 sequence: CASSIYRGRQPQHF. In DNA form, the CDR3 reads TGTGCCAGCAGCATATACAGGGGTAGGCAGCCCCAGCATTTT. This chain connects TRBV2 to TRBJ1-5; 7 bases agree with TRBD1. V lost 6 bases, J lost 7 bases, and 9 bases stayed unmatched. The CDR3 loop spans 14 amino acids. Germline lookup yields CDR1 SNHLY and CDR2 FYNNEI.

J is TRBJ1-5 and V is TRBV6-5, with 7 positions matching TRBD1. Germline V gene sequence: CDR1 MNHEY, CDR2 SVGAGI. The trim removed 0 bases at V and 4 bases at J, leaving 0 bases unmatched. This CDR3 contains 14 residues. CDR3 bases: TGTGCCAGCAGTTACTCGACAGGGAATCAGCCCCAGCATTTT. It encodes CASSYSTGNQPQHF.

The chain employs TRBV30 and TRBJ1-1; TRBD1 matches at 8 bases. The CDR3 length is 15 residues. After removal of 4 bases from V and 1 base from J, the junction contained 8 bases not matched to a gene. Germline CDR1 and CDR2: GTSNPN and SVGIG (reference sequence). The CDR3, as DNA: TGTGCCTGGAACAAACCACAGGGGGAGAACACTGAAGCTTTCTTT. The encoded protein is CAWNKPQGENTEAFF.

V usage is TRBV2 and J usage is TRBJ2-5; 10 bases map to TRBD2. Germline V CDR1 and CDR2: SNHLY, FYNNEI. V lost 2 bases to trimming and J lost 5 bases; unmatched junction nucleotides: 11. The CDR3 length is 17 residues. CDR3 region: CASSETLAGPAGETQYF. DNA of the CDR3: TGTGCCAGCAGTGAAACACTAGCGGGGCCCGCGGGGGAGACCCAGTACTTC.

The chain uses TRBV4-1 and TRBJ2-2, with D tentatively TRBD1 or TRBD2 (6 bases each). This CDR3 region has 17 residues. Germline CDR1 and CDR2: MGHRA and YSYEKL. V shed 0 bases and J shed 3 bases, with 14 bases lying between them. In DNA, the CDR3 is TGCGCCAGCAGCCAAGATAAGCACAGGGAGGACACCGGGGAGCTGTTTTTT. It specifies CASSQDKHREDTGELFF.

V and J are TRBV11-2 and TRBJ1-6; D may be TRBD1 (6 bases). This CDR3 has 17 residues. Germline assignment: CDR1 SGHAT and CDR2 FQNNGV. Trimming removed 0 bases from V and 7 bases from J, with 16 bases in between. The CDR3: CASSLDRLGQRNSPLHF. The CDR3, as DNA: TGTGCCAGCAGCTTAGACCGCTTAGGACAGCGGAATTCACCCCTCCACTTT.

The chain is built from TRBV19 and TRBJ2-3; the D is unclear. Between the trimmed V and J ends, which lost 3 bases and 3 bases, there was a span of 10 bases. The CDR3 is 14 residues long. Germline lookup yields CDR1 LNHDA and CDR2 SQIVND (reference sequence). CDR3 sequence reads: CASSITTLTDTQYF. CDR3 nucleotide sequence: TGTGCCAGTAGTATTACGACACTTACAGATACGCAGTATTTT.

The chain has TRBV30 and TRBJ2-7, with TRBD1 matching 7 bases. CDR1 is GTSNPN, CDR2 SVGIG, per germline (reference sequence). CDR3 length: 12 amino acids. The V and J ends lost 0 bases and 7 bases, in that order; junction bases with no gene match: 3. CDR3 DNA: TGTGCCTGGAGTGTACAGGGGACGGAGCAGTACTTC. Translation gives CAWSVQGTEQYF.

V gene TRBV28 combines with J gene TRBJ2-2, with 7 bases lining up with TRBD1. CDR3 length equals 14 residues. CDR1 MDHEN and CDR2 SYDVKM come from the germline V gene. V shed 3 bases and J 7 bases; nucleotides not matched to a gene: 5. The CDR3 coding sequence is TGTGCCAGCAGTTTTAGGGGGCGCGGCGGGGAGCTGTTTTTT. Its protein is CASSFRGRGGELFF.

This chain links TRBV19 with TRBJ2-6; D ambiguous. Trimming stripped 8 bases from V and 2 bases from J, with 7 bases between. The CDR3 extends over 13 amino acids. In germline, CDR1 is LNHDA, CDR2 SQIVND (reference sequence). The DNA for the CDR3 is TGTGCCAGTCCGCCTCCTGGGGCCAACGTCCTGACTTTC. This sequence encodes CASPPPGANVLTF.

V is TRBV5-1 and J is TRBJ2-7; D may be TRBD1 (6 bases). Germline lookup yields CDR1 SGHRS and CDR2 YFSETQ. Trimming left V 4 bases short and J 0 bases short, with 14 bases between. The CDR3 loop spans 15 amino acids. This CDR3 is CASSTGHLGSYEQYF. The CDR3 bases are TGCGCCAGCAGCACGGGACACCTCGGCTCCTACGAGCAGTACTTC.

The chain carries TRBV10-1 and TRBJ2-1, with TRBD1 matching over 9 bases. The germline V gene encodes CDR1 WNHNN and CDR2 SYGVQD (reference sequence). The CDR3 has 15 amino acids. Trimming cost V 4 bases and J 8 bases; bases outside gene matches: 9. The CDR3 DNA reads as TGCGCCAGCAGTGGAGGAGGGACAGGGTTTTATGAGCAGTTCTTC. This translates into CASSGGGTGFYEQFF.